These 21 T cell receptor beta chains share one sample of origin, sequenced in a study of tumor-infiltrating lymphocytes in primary liver carcinoma. Using a constant-region primer together with ProtoScript II reverse transcriptase, TCR beta cDNA was made from 450 to 600 ng of total RNA. A slightly modified ARM-PCR protocol with three nested multiplex PCR rounds produced these TCR beta libraries. TRBV1-TRBV30 forward primers paired with a C-beta reverse primer were used in the first two PCR rounds, which ran roughly 10 cycles each. TCRdb re-called the multiplex PCR reads with MiXCR, one entry per CDR3 protein. The sample lists some 40,000 distinct CDR3 sequences, roughly 74% occurring once. Unsorted bulk tissue of roughly 18-32 mg yielded co-extracted RNA and DNA. The sequenced sample consisted of tumor-adjacent normal liver tissue. Receptor source: a man between 40 and 49 years old with primary liver carcinoma and hepatitis B virus infection.

Concerning this clonotype itself: The junction shows a germline mismatch at one end, possibly a read error. V usage is TRBV6-2 or TRBV6-3 and J usage is TRBJ2-2; possible D gene TRBD2, 7 bases. CDR1 and CDR2 (germline): MNHEY, SVGEGT. The CDR3 runs to 13 residues. The CDR3 sequence: CSSSAGDTGGLFF. CDR3 sequence (DNA): TGTTCCAGCAGCGCGGGGGACACCGGAGGGCTGTTTTTT.

To note about this clonotype: The junction departs from germline at one end; a sequencing error may be responsible. The chain combines TRBV11-2 with TRBJ2-1; 8 nucleotides match TRBD2. The CDR3 covers 16 residues. Germline CDR1 and CDR2: SGHAT and FQNNGV. CDR3 nucleotides: TGTCCCAGTAACTCAACCATGAGCGGGGGTTACAATGGGCAGTTCTTC. It encodes CPSNSTMSGGYNGQFF.

The chain uses TRBV6-5 and TRBJ2-5, with D possibly being TRBD1 (6 bases). This CDR3 has 14 amino acids. The V gene lost 8 bases and the J gene lost 5 bases, with 18 bases spanning the gap. Germline values: CDR1 MNHEY, CDR2 SVGAGI. CDR3 residues: CASRQQGWDETQYF. Written as DNA, the CDR3 is TGTGCCAGCCGCCAACAGGGATGGGATGAGACCCAGTACTTC.

A word on this clonotype: A read error may account for a junction end that differs from germline. V and J are TRBV6-1 and TRBJ2-3, with TRBD2 matching over 11 bases. Germline V CDR1 and CDR2: MNHNS, SASEGT. CDR3 length: 16 amino acids. CDR3 protein: CASSATSGKGPDTQYF. CDR3 nucleotide sequence: TGTGCCAGTAGTGCGACTAGCGGGAAGGGGCCAGATACGCAGTATTTT.

On this clonotype: At one boundary the junction diverges from the germline segment, which might be a read error. The chain employs TRBV12-3 or TRBV12-4 and TRBJ1-3; D unresolved. The CDR3 consists of 16 residues. DNA of the CDR3: TGTACCAGCAGTTTAGAGTGGGAACTCTCTGGAAACACCATATATTTT. It specifies CTSSLEWELSGNTIYF.

Details on this clonotype: The conserved phenylalanine or tryptophan normally closing the CDR3 is absent here, so this likely arose from a read error. V gene TRBV29-1 combines with J gene TRBJ2-5; D is possibly TRBD1 (5 bases). CDR3 length: 15 residues. Trimming removed 1 base at V and 4 bases at J, with 16 bases between. CDR1 is SQVTM, CDR2 ANQGSEA, per germline. CDR3 bases: TGCAGCGTTGAAGCTGACATGGGGCGAGCAGAGACCCAGTACCTC. This encodes CSVEADMGRAETQYL.

Remarks on this clonotype: Likely a read error: the CDR3 ends without its conserved phenylalanine or tryptophan. The CDR3 coding sequence is TGCAGCGTTGTACACATCACCTACAATGAGCAGTTCCTC. This codes for CSVVHITYNEQFL. The V and J genes are TRBV29-1 and TRBJ2-1; the D is unclear. The V end lost 4 bases, the J end lost 2 bases, and 9 bases lay between the germline ends. CDR3 length: 13 amino acids. CDR1 and CDR2 from the germline V gene are SQVTM and ANQGSEA.

Notes on this clonotype: Without the conserved terminal phenylalanine or tryptophan, this CDR3 likely stems from a read error. The chain uses TRBV12-5 and TRBJ2-7; D may correspond to TRBD1 or TRBD2 (5 bases each). Germline V gene data show CDR1 as LGHNT and CDR2 as FRNRAP. The CDR3 sequence is 13 residues long. The CDR3 loop reads CASEGTGSYVQYL. DNA for the CDR3: TGTGCCAGTGAGGGGACCGGTTCCTACGTGCAGTACCTT.

A remark on this clonotype: The junction departs from the called germline gene at one end, perhaps through a read error. The chain is built from TRBV5-4 and TRBJ2-7; TRBD2 is a possible D gene (5 bases). The CDR3 sequence is 14 residues long. Germline CDR1 is SGHNT and CDR2 is YYREEE (reference sequence). In nucleotides, the CDR3 is TGTGCCAGAAGCGAGTCGGACTGGGCCCCCGAGCAGCACTTC. Translating it yields CARSESDWAPEQHF.

Concerning this clonotype itself: The junction shows a germline mismatch at one end, possibly a read error. This CDR3 is CARSFPGTNGTKNIQYF. The CDR3 DNA reads TGTGCCAGGAGCTTTCCGGGGACTAACGGGACCAAAAACATTCAGTACTTC. The chain carries TRBV11-1 and TRBJ2-4; 7 nucleotides line up with TRBD2. CDR3 size: 17 residues. The germline CDR1 and CDR2 sequences are SGHAT and FQDESV (reference sequence).

J is TRBJ2-7 and V is TRBV6-2 or TRBV6-3; D ambiguous. The CDR3 contains 13 residues. V was shortened by 9 bases and J by 3 bases, with 15 bases between the two germline ends. Germline CDR1 and CDR2: MNHEY and SVGEGT. CDR3 bases: TGTGCCAGTAGTGCCGACCGTGACTACGAGCAGTACTTC. Protein sequence: CASSADRDYEQYF.

This chain joins TRBV6-1 and TRBJ2-2; TRBD1 aligns across 7 bases. In germline, CDR1 is MNHNS, CDR2 SASEGT. The CDR3 contains 14 residues. CDR3 protein: CAISATGDTGELFF. The DNA of the CDR3 is TGTGCAATCAGTGCCACAGGGGACACCGGGGAGCTGTTTTTT.

Comments on this clonotype: The junction and the germline gene differ at one end; a read error may be behind it. This chain links TRBV24-1 with TRBJ2-2; D remains ambiguous. CDR3 length equals 16 residues. The germline V gene has CDR1 KGHDR and CDR2 SFDVKD. CDR3 nucleotides: TGTGCCACCAGAGATTCGGGCAGTGGGGTCACCGGGGAGCTGTTTTTT. As protein: CATRDSGSGVTGELFF.

Regarding this clonotype: A read error may be the cause here, since a much bigger clone is one base away. This chain uses TRBV19 with TRBJ2-3; D is possibly TRBD2 (6 bases). The V end lost 8 bases, the J end lost 2 bases, and 14 bases lay between the germline ends. The length of the CDR3 is 14 residues. Germline-derived CDR1 and CDR2 are LNHDA and SQIVND (reference sequence). The CDR3 sequence is CASVSSGFTDTQYF. DNA for the CDR3: TGTGCCAGTGTTTCAAGCGGGTTCACAGATACGCAGTATTTT.

As concerns this clonotype: The conserved closing phenylalanine or tryptophan is absent in this CDR3, likely reflecting a read error. This sequence joins TRBV5-5 and TRBJ1-1; no clear D gene. CDR3 length equals 15 residues. Trimming took 6 bases from V and 3 from J, leaving 18 bases between them. CDR1 is SGHKS, CDR2 YYEKEE, per germline (reference sequence). The CDR3 sequence: CASIHESERYTEAFL. The DNA of the CDR3 is TGTGCCAGCATCCATGAGAGTGAGCGGTACACTGAAGCTTTCCTT.

The genes are TRBV6-6 and TRBJ2-5; no firm D call. Trimming removed 2 bases at V and 5 bases at J, with 9 bases between. Germline CDR1 reads MNHNY; CDR2 reads SVGAGI (reference sequence). The CDR3 is 13 residues long. CDR3 region: CASSYKGGETQYF. CDR3 sequence (DNA): TGTGCCAGCAGTTACAAGGGCGGTGAGACCCAGTACTTC.

The genes are TRBV5-8 and TRBJ2-1; D possibly corresponds to TRBD2 (6 bases). The germline CDR1 and CDR2 sequences are SGHTS and YDEGEE. This CDR3 has 17 residues. V lost 0 bases and J 1 base, leaving 14 bases between the germline ends. CDR3 sequence reads: CASSLALAVNSYNEQFF. CDR3 coding DNA: TGTGCCAGCAGCTTGGCATTAGCGGTGAATTCCTACAATGAGCAGTTCTTC.

The chain links TRBV10-3 to TRBJ2-3; 9 bases fit TRBD2. From germline, CDR1 is ENHRY and CDR2 SYGVKD. J lost 0 bases, V lost 4 bases, and 11 bases had no gene match. The CDR3 consists of 18 residues. DNA for the CDR3: TGTGCCATCAGTGCATCCTCAATAACTAGCGGGAGCACAGATACGCAGTATTTT. It translates to CAISASSITSGSTDTQYF.

The chain is built from TRBV11-2 and TRBJ2-1, with D tentatively TRBD2 (5 bases). In germline, CDR1 is SGHAT, CDR2 FQNNGV. The CDR3 length is 14 residues. V lost 3 bases to trimming and J lost 5 bases, with 11 bases between them. CDR3 nucleotide sequence: TGTGCCAGCAGCTTGTCGGGGTTAGACAATGAGCAGTTCTTC. This codes for CASSLSGLDNEQFF.

Concerning this clonotype itself: Its ends do not fully match the called genes, so a read error is possible. V gene TRBV10-3 combines with J gene TRBJ2-3; 8 nucleotides align to TRBD1. Germline assignment: CDR1 ENHRY and CDR2 SYGVKD. The CDR3 is made up of 16 amino acids. CDR3 loop: CVISAGTGTSTDTQYF. The CDR3 DNA reads TGTGTCATCAGTGCCGGGACAGGAACTAGCACAGATACGCAGTATTTT.

A remark on this clonotype: A much larger clone differs by one base, so this may be a read error. This chain uses TRBV7-9 with TRBJ2-5; TRBD2 matches at 9 bases. This CDR3 has 15 residues. CDR1 SEHNR and CDR2 FQNEAQ come from the germline V gene (reference sequence). This chain's CDR3 is CASCLGLATQETQYF. The CDR3 bases are TGTGCCAGCTGCTTAGGACTAGCGACCCAAGAGACCCAGTACTTC.